Listed here is a single TCR beta chain. The antigen is undetermined. The source of the sample is a study of T cell responses to AZD1222 COVID-19 vaccine. This CDR3 is built from 12 residues. Trimming removed 9 bases at V and 5 bases at J, with 14 bases between. Germline V gives CDR1 LGHNT, CDR2 FRNRAP. Points from the study as a whole: Sampled repertoires all dated from after the peak T cell response.

Profiled with immunoSEQ multiplex PCR; TCRdb holds only in-frame clones, not every one. The sample includes around 78,000 clones, 80% to 95% of them seen just once. Sequencing was performed on peripheral blood, taken on day 0 of MenACWY control vaccination. The receptor's source is an adult in good health. The rearrangement links TRBV12-5 to TRBJ2-7; the D gene is possibly TRBD2 (5 bases). The chain's CDR3 is CASANSGNEQYF. The CDR3 region has the DNA TGTGCTAGCGCAAACTCGGGAAACGAGCAGTACTTC.